Reported below is one TCR beta chain. Documented time point: cycle 4 day 1 (C4D1), after 6 weeks of nivolumab. Brentuximab vedotin exposure varied among the patients, all of whom had relapsed after autologous stem cell transplantation. PBMCs were thawed, and CD8+ T cells were then isolated from them by magnetic negative selection. Each best response was a complete response, a partial response or progressive disease. This sample is drawn from a study of PD-1 blockade in classical Hodgkin lymphoma. With 4 bases removed from V and 6 bases from J, the gap between germline ends came to 16 bases. The CDR3 consists of 15 residues. Germline lookup yields CDR1 LGHNA and CDR2 YSLEER. TCRdb's copy holds only in-frame clones and misses some; the assay was immunoSEQ multiplex PCR. The data hold about 4,000 clones, with about two thirds observed a single time.

V is TRBV4-3 and J is TRBJ2-1, with D possibly TRBD2 on 5 matching bases. This specimen consisted of CD8+ T cells from blood, obtained before the fourth cycle of nivolumab. The sequence came from a human donor with classical Hodgkin lymphoma. CDR3 DNA: TGCGCCAGCAGCCCAGGACGTACTAGTGGCAATGAGCAGTTCTTC. This encodes CASSPGRTSGNEQFF.